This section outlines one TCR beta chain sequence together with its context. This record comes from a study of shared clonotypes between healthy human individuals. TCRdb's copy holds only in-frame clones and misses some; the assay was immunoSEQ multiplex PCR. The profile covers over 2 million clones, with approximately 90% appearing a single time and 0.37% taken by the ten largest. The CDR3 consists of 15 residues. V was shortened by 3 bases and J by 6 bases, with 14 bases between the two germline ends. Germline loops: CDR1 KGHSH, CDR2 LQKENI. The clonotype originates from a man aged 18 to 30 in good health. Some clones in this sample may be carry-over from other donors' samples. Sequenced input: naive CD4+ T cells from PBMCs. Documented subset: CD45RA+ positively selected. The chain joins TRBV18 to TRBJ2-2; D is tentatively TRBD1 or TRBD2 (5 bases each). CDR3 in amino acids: CASSPYGTPAGELFF. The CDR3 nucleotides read TGTGCCAGCTCACCTTACGGGACGCCCGCCGGGGAGCTGTTTTTT.